Below, 22 T cell receptor beta chains from the same sample are listed, as sequenced in a study of cytomegalovirus exposure and HLA in healthy donors. PCR employed 60 Vbeta and 13 Jbeta primers. Generated by immunoSEQ multiplex PCR, the TCRdb table keeps only in-frame clones and is missing some. The data show around 100,000 clones, with approximately 76% seen just once and around a fifth held by the top ten. The sequenced sample was PBMCs. These TCRs come from a woman aged 55-70 years in good health and CMV-seropositive.

The CDR3 region has the DNA TGTGCCAGCAGCTTAGAGTACGCGGGGGCCGGAGGCTACACCTTC. This gives the protein CASSLEYAGAGGYTF. This rearrangement joins TRBV11-2 to TRBJ1-2, with D maybe TRBD1 (6 bases). V lost 0 bases to trimming and J lost 8 bases, with 16 bases between them. Germline V CDR1 and CDR2: SGHAT, FQNNGV. The CDR3 spans 15 residues.

The rearrangement joins TRBV25-1 to TRBJ1-2, with 7 positions matching TRBD1. V was pared by 2 bases and J by 7 bases, with 13 bases of the junction left unmatched. The CDR3 has 16 amino acids. Germline V CDR1 and CDR2: MGHDK, SYGVNS. The CDR3 region has the DNA TGTGCCAGCAGTGAAGTGTTTAGCAGGGGGTTGGGTGGCTACACCTTC. It codes for CASSEVFSRGLGGYTF.

This clone was recorded once. The rearrangement links TRBV7-2 to TRBJ1-1; no definite D call. The V gene's germline CDR1 is SGHTA and CDR2 FQGNSA. V shed 5 bases and J shed 3 bases, with 16 bases lying between them. The CDR3 length is 15 residues. The CDR3 sequence is CASSPAGMGYTEAFF. The CDR3 DNA reads TGTGCCAGCAGCCCAGCAGGCATGGGTTACACTGAAGCTTTCTTT.

This clone was picked up one time. The chain carries TRBV28 and TRBJ2-2; 8 bases fit TRBD1. CDR3 length: 16 amino acids. J gave up 1 base and V 2 bases, and 3 bases lay outside the gene matches. Germline values: CDR1 MDHEN, CDR2 SYDVKM. CDR3 amino acids: CASSLGDRLNTGELFF. CDR3 in DNA: TGTGCCAGCAGTTTAGGGGACAGGCTGAACACCGGGGAGCTGTTTTTT.

This chain connects TRBV29-1 to TRBJ2-3; 7 nucleotides match TRBD2. This CDR3 region has 13 residues. V was pared by 7 bases and J by 0 bases, with 4 bases of the junction left unmatched. Germline V CDR1 and CDR2: SQVTM, ANQGSEA. CDR3 in DNA: TGCAGCGACCAGCGGGACAGCACAGATACGCAGTATTTT. The encoded protein is CSDQRDSTDTQYF.

The table lists this clone with a count of one. V usage is TRBV28 and J usage is TRBJ1-1; 8 bases agree with TRBD1. Germline lookup yields CDR1 MDHEN and CDR2 SYDVKM. J was trimmed by 5 bases and V by 5 bases; bases with no gene match: 19. This CDR3 spans 18 amino acids. The CDR3 DNA reads TGTGCCAGCAGTCCCTTTCGATTCTCGGGACAGGTAAAAACTGAAGCTTTCTTT. Amino acids: CASSPFRFSGQVKTEAFF.

V and J are TRBV30 and TRBJ2-1; D gene uncertain. The V end lost 1 base, the J end lost 8 bases, and 6 bases lay between the germline ends. CDR3 length equals 11 residues. Germline V gene sequence: CDR1 GTSNPN, CDR2 SVGIG (reference sequence). The CDR3 region has the DNA TGTGCCTGGAGTGGTTTCGATGAGCAGTTCTTC. Its protein product is CAWSGFDEQFF.

The rearrangement links TRBV30 to TRBJ2-5, with D unclear. The length of the CDR3 is 12 residues. V lost 2 bases, J lost 5 bases, and 9 bases lay in between. CDR1 GTSNPN and CDR2 SVGIG come from the germline V gene (reference sequence). The CDR3 nucleotides read TGTGCCTGGAGTTCTTATGCGGAGACCCAGTACTTC. This translates into CAWSSYAETQYF.

The J gene is TRBJ2-5, the V gene TRBV25-1, with TRBD1 as a possible D gene (6 bases). This CDR3 is built from 15 residues. Trimming removed 2 bases from V and 7 bases from J, with 17 bases in between. Germline V gene sequence: CDR1 MGHDK, CDR2 SYGVNS. CDR3 sequence (DNA): TGTGCCAGCAGTGAAACAGGGACGTTTGGTGGGACCCAGTACTTC. Amino acids: CASSETGTFGGTQYF. The variable domain in full, with the rest retrieved from reference TRBV25-1 and TRBJ2-5, is EADIYQTPRYLVIGTGKKITLECSQTMGHDKMYWYQQDPGMELHLIHYSYGVNSTEKGDLSSESTVSRIRTEHFPLTLESARPSHTSQYLCASSETGTFGGTQYFGPGTRLLVL.

This chain links TRBV5-1 with TRBJ1-2, with unresolved D. Per germline, CDR1 SGHRS and CDR2 YFSETQ. The length of the CDR3 is 13 residues. Trimming removed 2 bases at V and 5 bases at J, with 10 bases between. CDR3 nucleotides: TGCGCCAGCAGCTTAGGCAGCGAGTATGGCTACACCTTC. It yields the protein CASSLGSEYGYTF.

This chain uses TRBV30 with TRBJ1-2; no reliable D call. Trimming took off 7 bases at V and 4 bases at J, with 13 bases between the two ends. Germline V gene lookup returns CDR1 GTSNPN and CDR2 SVGIG (reference sequence). The CDR3 has 12 amino acids. The CDR3 region has the DNA TGTGCCTCGGAGGGAACCGGCTATGGCTACACCTTC. As protein: CASEGTGYGYTF.

The gene calls are TRBV11-2 and TRBJ2-7; 8 bases map to TRBD1. Germline lookup yields CDR1 SGHAT and CDR2 FQNNGV. This CDR3 spans 14 amino acids. Germline trimming cut 6 bases from V and 2 bases from J; bases unmatched to any gene: 6. CDR3: CASSSGTGPYEQYF. The CDR3, as DNA: TGTGCCAGCAGTTCCGGGACAGGCCCCTACGAGCAGTACTTC. Based on the CDR3 plus reference TRBV11-2 and TRBJ2-7, the full variable domain is EAGVAQSPRYKIIEKRQSVAFWCNPISGHATLYWYQQILGQGPKLLIQFQNNGVVDDSQLPKDRFSAERLKGVDSTLKIQPAKLEDSAVYLCASSSGTGPYEQYFGPGTRLTVT.

V gene TRBV5-1 combines with J gene TRBJ2-5; the D gene is possibly TRBD1 (6 bases). The germline V gene has CDR1 SGHRS and CDR2 YFSETQ. There are 12 residues in the CDR3. The germline V and J ends were trimmed by 3 bases and 5 bases, with 8 bases remaining between them. The CDR3 is CASSSTGETQYF. The DNA of the CDR3 is TGCGCCAGCAGCTCAACAGGGGAGACCCAGTACTTC.

This clone was recorded once. V gene TRBV14 combines with J gene TRBJ1-1; D perhaps matches TRBD1 (5 bases). Germline V lookup: CDR1 SGHDN, CDR2 FVKESK. The length of the CDR3 is 15 residues. V was trimmed by 3 bases and J by 8 bases, leaving 19 bases between them. The CDR3 protein is CASSQKWAWGGEAFF. CDR3 nucleotides: TGTGCCAGCAGCCAGAAGTGGGCTTGGGGGGGGGAAGCTTTCTTT.

This sequence joins TRBV28 and TRBJ1-2, with D unresolved. CDR1 is MDHEN, CDR2 SYDVKM, per germline. V was pared by 5 bases and J by 1 base, with 14 bases between. CDR3 length: 15 amino acids. The CDR3 sequence: CASSATGVRNYGYTF. In DNA form, the CDR3 reads TGTGCCAGCAGTGCCACGGGAGTTCGTAACTATGGCTACACCTTC.

This chain joins TRBV4-2 and TRBJ2-5; 12 nucleotides line up with TRBD2. This CDR3 has 15 amino acids. CDR1 LGHNA and CDR2 YNFKEQ come from the germline V gene. The trim removed 4 bases at V and 4 bases at J, leaving 4 bases unmatched. Here the CDR3 reads CASSPTSGSSETQYF. Written as DNA, the CDR3 is TGTGCCAGCAGCCCGACTAGCGGGAGCTCAGAGACCCAGTACTTC.

The chain combines TRBV19 with TRBJ2-1, with D perhaps TRBD2 (5 bases). CDR1 and CDR2 from the germline V gene are LNHDA and SQIVND (reference sequence). The germline V and J ends were trimmed by 7 bases and 9 bases, with 13 bases remaining between them. The CDR3 covers 12 residues. The CDR3 sequence is CASKMEAGEQFF. As DNA, the CDR3 is TGTGCCAGTAAGATGGAGGCCGGTGAGCAGTTCTTC. The full variable domain, rest sourced from reference TRBV19 and TRBJ2-1, is DGGITQSPKYLFRKEGQNVTLSCEQNLNHDAMYWYRQDPGQGLRLIYYSQIVNDFQKGDIAEGYSVSREKKESFPLTVTSAQKNPTAFYLCASKMEAGEQFFGPGTRLTVL.

The rearrangement joins TRBV29-1 to TRBJ2-1; 7 bases are shared with TRBD2. CDR3 length equals 14 residues. V was clipped by 2 bases and J by 3 bases; unmatched bases: 4. The V gene's germline CDR1 is SQVTM and CDR2 ANQGSEA. Here the CDR3 DNA reads TGCAGCGTTGAATTAGGGAGGGGCTACAATGAGCAGTTCTTC. Translating gives CSVELGRGYNEQFF.

By share, this clone ranks as large. CDR3 residues: CASSAGGGGSIYEQFF. In DNA form, the CDR3 reads TGTGCCAGCAGCGCTGGGGGGGGCGGGAGTATCTATGAGCAGTTCTTC. The V and J genes are TRBV9 and TRBJ2-1; TRBD2 might be the D (7 bases). The V gene's germline CDR1 is SGDLS and CDR2 YYNGEE. V dropped 3 bases and J dropped 8 bases, with 21 bases sitting between them. The CDR3 length is 16 residues.

The V call is TRBV6-5, the J call TRBJ1-2, with D tentatively TRBD1 (6 bases). From germline, CDR1 is MNHEY and CDR2 SVGAGI. The CDR3 length is 15 residues. V dropped 0 bases and J dropped 9 bases, with 17 bases sitting between them. CDR3 DNA: TGTGCCAGCAGTTACTCGACAGGAGTCGAGTTTCGCTACACCTTC. Its translation: CASSYSTGVEFRYTF.

The chain is built from TRBV7-8 and TRBJ2-5, with TRBD2 matching 9 bases. Near its end, the DNA agrees better with TRBJ2-7, so the J call may be wrong. CDR1 and CDR2 from the germline V gene are SGHVS and FQNEAQ. This CDR3 spans 14 amino acids. The CDR3 sequence: CASTKGSGRHEQYF. CDR3 DNA: TGTGCCAGCACCAAAGGTAGCGGGAGACACGAGCAGTACTTC.

This chain uses TRBV6-6 with TRBJ2-7, with a possible D match to TRBD1 (5 bases). This CDR3 spans 15 amino acids. V was cut by 2 bases and J by 3 bases, with 14 bases left in between. Germline CDR1 is MNHNY and CDR2 is SVGAGI (reference sequence). The CDR3, as DNA: TGTGCCAGCAGTTACCTAGGGGAAAGTAGCTACGAGCAGTACTTC. Its protein product is CASSYLGESSYEQYF.